This TCR beta chain was identified in a study of CXCR3-negative and CXCR3-positive naive CD8 T cells (dated by TCRdb to the late 2010s). Notes on the research overall: Roughly 140 million TRB reads were obtained in total, roughly 1.5 +/- 0.3 million reads per library. Diversity and physicochemical repertoire analyses were performed on some 10 donors pooled from two independent experiments. TRBV-TRBJ cluster analysis included naive subsets from about 5 donors and memory cells from 3 donors.

Sequencing took place on a NextSeq 550. The Human TCR Profiling Kit (MiLaboratory) was used to make UMI-labeled 5' RACE TRB cDNA libraries. The full amount of extracted RNA was used for cDNA synthesis, and the full amount of resulting cDNA was used for PCR amplification. Libraries were prepared in parallel with an identical number of PCR cycles. The paper's processing steps were these. MIGEC and MiXCR extracted about 53,000 +/- 10,000 unique UMI-labeled TRB cDNA molecules per library, requiring at least two reads per UMI. Each library averaged about 40,000 +/- 10,000 functional in-frame TRB CDR3 nucleotide clonotypes without stop codons. After downsampling to 5000 UMI-labeled TRB molecules per sample, diversity metrics such as normalized Shannon-Wiener and Chao1 were calculated in VDJtools. VDJtools was used to calculate clonotype-size-weighted physicochemical properties of the central five CDR3 residues, namely interaction energy, strength, volume and Kidera factor 4. Based on TCRdb reprocessing of the reads, there is one entry per CDR3 protein sequence, and DNA is missing. The V and J calls were determined by TCRdb, not by the authors. The table held for this sample gives about 48,000 distinct CDR3 sequences. About 15% of the sample is held by the ten biggest clonotypes.

Worth noting for this clonotype: Its antigen remains unidentified.

For CDR1 and CDR2, the germline V gene lists SNHLY and FYNNEI. The CDR3 holds 13 amino acids from the cysteine to the phenylalanine. No nucleotide data were recorded. Summary of the overall study and its limitations: Both naive subsets had comparably high repertoire diversity, while memory CD8+ T cells had much lower repertoire diversity. Naive CXCR3-negative and CXCR3-positive cells from the same donor showed similar TRBV-TRBJ usage, whereas memory cells showed distinct patterns. Surface CD5, linked to self-reactivity in mice, was comparable between naive subsets; TCR interaction strength was therefore also inferred from TRB CDR3 physicochemical properties. Freshly isolated PBMCs were used for most assays because CXCR3 expression went down partially after cryopreservation.

For every CD8+ T cell subset, a few hundred thousand cells were flow-sorted straight into RLT lysis buffer, and each subset was sorted in triplicate. Peripheral blood mononuclear cells were isolated from buffy coats using standard density gradient centrifugation. Total RNA was extracted from sorted cells using an RNeasy Mini Kit. Recombination connected TRBV2 to TRBJ2-3. The clonotype originates from a human donor in good health. Some clones in this sample may be carry-over from other donors' samples. Sequencing was performed on memory CD8+ T cells from blood. The sample's cell subset or site label is to be understood as: conventional CD8+ memory T cells (TMEM), sorted as controls. This receptor carries the CDR3 CASIAGSTDTQYF.